This T cell receptor (beta chain) was sequenced in a study of siplizumab effects on memory and regulatory T cells. Broader study findings: Siplizumab conditions gave an average of approximately 70% Treg-derived mappable alloreactive CD4+ clones, versus around 26% for controls.

This table comes from immunoSEQ multiplex PCR, and its TCRdb copy is limited to in-frame clones, with some not included. In the table there are about 63,000 clones, less than 85% of which are singletons. In a few donor pairs, unstimulated naive, memory, effector memory and TEMRA subsets were sequenced. Germline values: CDR1 SEHNR, CDR2 FQNEAQ (reference sequence). Between the trimmed V and J ends, which lost 4 bases and 1 base, there was a span of 5 bases. The CDR3 is 12 amino acids. For this clone: Its antigen is not known.

This clonotype originated in a human donor in good health. Specimen: memory CD4+ T cells sorted from blood. The rearrangement uses TRBV7-9 and TRBJ2-7, with D unresolved. The CDR3 sequence: CASSSVSYEQYF. CDR3 nucleotides: TGTGCCAGCAGCTCAGTATCCTACGAGCAGTACTTC.